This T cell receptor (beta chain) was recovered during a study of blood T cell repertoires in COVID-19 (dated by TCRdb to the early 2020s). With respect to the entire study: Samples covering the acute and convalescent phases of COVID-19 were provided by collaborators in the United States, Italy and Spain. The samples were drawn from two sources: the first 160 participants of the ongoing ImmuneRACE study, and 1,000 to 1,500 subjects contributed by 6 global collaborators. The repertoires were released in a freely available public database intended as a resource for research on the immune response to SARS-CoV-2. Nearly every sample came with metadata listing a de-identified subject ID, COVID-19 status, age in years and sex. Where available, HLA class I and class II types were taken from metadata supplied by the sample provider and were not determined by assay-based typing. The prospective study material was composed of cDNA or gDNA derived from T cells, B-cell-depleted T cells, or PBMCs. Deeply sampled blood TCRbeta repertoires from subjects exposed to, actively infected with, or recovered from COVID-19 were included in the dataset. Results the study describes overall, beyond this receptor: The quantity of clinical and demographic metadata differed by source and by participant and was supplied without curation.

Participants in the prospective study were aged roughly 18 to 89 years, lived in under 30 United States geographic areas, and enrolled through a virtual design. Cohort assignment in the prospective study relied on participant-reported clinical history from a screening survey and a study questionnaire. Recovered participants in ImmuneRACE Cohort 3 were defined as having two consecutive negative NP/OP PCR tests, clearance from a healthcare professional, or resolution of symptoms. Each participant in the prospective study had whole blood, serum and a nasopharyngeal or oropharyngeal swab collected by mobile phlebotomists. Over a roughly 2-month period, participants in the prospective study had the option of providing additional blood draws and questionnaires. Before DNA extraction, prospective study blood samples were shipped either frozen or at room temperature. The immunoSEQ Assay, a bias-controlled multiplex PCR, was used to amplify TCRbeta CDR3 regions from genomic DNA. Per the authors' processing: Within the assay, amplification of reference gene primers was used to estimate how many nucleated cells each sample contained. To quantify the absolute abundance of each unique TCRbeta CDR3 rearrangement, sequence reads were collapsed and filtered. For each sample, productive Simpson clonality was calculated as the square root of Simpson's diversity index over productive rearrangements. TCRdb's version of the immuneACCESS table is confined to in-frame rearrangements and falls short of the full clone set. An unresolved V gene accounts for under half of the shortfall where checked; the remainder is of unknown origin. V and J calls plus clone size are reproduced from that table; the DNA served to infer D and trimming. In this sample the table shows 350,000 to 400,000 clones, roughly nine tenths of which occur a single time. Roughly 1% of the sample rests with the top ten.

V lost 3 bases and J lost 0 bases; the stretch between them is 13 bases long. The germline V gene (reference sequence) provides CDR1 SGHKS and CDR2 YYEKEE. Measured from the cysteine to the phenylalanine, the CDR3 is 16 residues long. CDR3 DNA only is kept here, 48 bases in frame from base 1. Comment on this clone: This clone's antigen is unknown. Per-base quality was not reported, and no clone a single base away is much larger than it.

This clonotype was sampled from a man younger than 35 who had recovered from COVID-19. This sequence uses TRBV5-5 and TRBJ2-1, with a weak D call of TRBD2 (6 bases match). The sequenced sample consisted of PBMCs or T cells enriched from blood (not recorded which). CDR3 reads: CASSSLAGSSYNEQFF. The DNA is TGTGCCAGCAGCTCCCTTGCGGGGTCCTCCTACAATGAGCAGTTCTTC.